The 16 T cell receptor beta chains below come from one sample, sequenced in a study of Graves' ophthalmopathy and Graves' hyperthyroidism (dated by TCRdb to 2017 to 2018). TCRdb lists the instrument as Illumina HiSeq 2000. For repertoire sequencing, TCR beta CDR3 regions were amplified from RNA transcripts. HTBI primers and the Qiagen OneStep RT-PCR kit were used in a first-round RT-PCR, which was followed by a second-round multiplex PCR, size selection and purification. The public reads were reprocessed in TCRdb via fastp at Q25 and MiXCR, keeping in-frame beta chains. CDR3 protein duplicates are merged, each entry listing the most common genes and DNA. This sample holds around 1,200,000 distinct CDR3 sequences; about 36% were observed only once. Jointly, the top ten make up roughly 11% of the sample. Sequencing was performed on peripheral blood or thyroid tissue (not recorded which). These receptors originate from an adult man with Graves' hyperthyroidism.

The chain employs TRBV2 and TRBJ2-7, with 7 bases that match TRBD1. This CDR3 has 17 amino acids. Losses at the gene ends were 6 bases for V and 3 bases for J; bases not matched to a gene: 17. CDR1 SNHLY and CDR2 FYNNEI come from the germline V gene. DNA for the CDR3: TGTGCCAGCAGCTTGGCCTTAGCCGGGACAGAATTCTACGAGCAGTACTTC. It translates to CASSLALAGTEFYEQYF.

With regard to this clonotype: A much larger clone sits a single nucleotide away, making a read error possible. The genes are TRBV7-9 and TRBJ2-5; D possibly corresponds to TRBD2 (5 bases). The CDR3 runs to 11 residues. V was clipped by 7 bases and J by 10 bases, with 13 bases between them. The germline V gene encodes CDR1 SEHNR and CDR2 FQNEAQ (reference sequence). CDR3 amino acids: CASNQPGVQYF. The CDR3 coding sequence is TGTGCCAGCAACCAGCCCGGGGTCCAGTACTTC.

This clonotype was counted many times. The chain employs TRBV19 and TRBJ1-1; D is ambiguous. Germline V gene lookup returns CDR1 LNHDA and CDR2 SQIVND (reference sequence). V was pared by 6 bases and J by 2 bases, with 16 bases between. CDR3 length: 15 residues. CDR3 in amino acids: CASRLLMRVNTEAFF. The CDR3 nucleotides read TGTGCCAGTAGACTCCTGATGAGGGTTAACACTGAAGCTTTCTTT.

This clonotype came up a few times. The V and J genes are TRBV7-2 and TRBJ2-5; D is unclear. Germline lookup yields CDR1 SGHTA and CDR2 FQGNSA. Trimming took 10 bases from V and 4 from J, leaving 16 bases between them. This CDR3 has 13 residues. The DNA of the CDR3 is TGTGCCATCAAGCTTCCCGGAGTAGAGACCCAGTACTTC. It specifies CAIKLPGVETQYF.

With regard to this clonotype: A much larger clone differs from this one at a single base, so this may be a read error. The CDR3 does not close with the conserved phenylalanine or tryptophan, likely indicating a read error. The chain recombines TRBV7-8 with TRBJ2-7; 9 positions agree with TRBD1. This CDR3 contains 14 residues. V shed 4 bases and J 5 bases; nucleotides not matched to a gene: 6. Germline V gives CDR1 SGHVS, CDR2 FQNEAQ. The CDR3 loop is CASSYRDRDHEQYI. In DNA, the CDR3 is TGTGCCAGCAGCTACCGGGACAGGGACCACGAGCAGTACATC.

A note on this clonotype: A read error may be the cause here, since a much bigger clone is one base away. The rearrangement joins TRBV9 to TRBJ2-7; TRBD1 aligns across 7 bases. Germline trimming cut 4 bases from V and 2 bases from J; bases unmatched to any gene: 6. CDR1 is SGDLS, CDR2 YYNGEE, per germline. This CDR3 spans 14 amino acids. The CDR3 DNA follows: TGTGCCAGCAGCCCCACAGGGGCGACCTACGAGCAGTACTTC. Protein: CASSPTGATYEQYF.

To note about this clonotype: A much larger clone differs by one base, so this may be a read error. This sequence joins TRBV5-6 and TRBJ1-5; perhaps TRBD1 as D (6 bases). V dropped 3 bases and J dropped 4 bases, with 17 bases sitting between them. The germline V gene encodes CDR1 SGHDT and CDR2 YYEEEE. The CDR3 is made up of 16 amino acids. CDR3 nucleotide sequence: TGTGCCAGCAGCTCAACCGGACAGACGGAGAATCAGCCCCAGCATTTT. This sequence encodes CASSSTGQTENQPQHF.

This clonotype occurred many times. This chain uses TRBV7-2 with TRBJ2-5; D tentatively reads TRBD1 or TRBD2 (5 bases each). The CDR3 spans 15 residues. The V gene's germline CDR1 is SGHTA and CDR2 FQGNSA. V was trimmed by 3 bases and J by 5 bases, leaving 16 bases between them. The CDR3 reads CASSLVGPEWETQYF. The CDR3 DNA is TGTGCCAGCAGCTTGGTGGGACCGGAGTGGGAGACCCAGTACTTC. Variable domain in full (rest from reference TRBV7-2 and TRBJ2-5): GAGVSQSPSNKVTEKGKDVELRCDPISGHTALYWYRQSLGQGLEFLIYFQGNSAPDKSGLPSDRFSAERTGGSVSTLTIQRTQQEDSAVYLCASSLVGPEWETQYFGPGTRLLVL.

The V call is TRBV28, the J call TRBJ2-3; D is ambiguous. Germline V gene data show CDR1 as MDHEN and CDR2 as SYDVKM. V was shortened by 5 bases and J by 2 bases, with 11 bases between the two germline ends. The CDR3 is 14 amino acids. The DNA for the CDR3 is TGTGCCAGCAGTCATGGTCAGCCCACAGATACGCAGTATTTT. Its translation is CASSHGQPTDTQYF.

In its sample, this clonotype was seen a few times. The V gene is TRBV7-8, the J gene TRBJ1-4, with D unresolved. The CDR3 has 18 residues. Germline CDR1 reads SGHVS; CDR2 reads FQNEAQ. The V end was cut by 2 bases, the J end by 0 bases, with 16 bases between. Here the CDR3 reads CASSLLPGPDATNEKLFF. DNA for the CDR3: TGTGCCAGCAGCTTACTCCCTGGACCGGATGCAACTAATGAAAAACTGTTTTTT.

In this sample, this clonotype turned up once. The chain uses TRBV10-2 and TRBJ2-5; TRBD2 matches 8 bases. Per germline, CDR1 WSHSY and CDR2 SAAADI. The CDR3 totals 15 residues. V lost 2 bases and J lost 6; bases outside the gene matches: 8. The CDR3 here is CASSETGGSGKTQYF. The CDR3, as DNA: TGCGCCAGCAGTGAGACGGGGGGGTCGGGGAAGACCCAGTACTTC.

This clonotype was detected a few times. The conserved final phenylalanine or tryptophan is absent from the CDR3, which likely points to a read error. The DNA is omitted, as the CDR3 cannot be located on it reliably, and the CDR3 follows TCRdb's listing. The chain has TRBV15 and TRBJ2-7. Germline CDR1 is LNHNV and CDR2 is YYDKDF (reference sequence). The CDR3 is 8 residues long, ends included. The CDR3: CATSSDTQ.

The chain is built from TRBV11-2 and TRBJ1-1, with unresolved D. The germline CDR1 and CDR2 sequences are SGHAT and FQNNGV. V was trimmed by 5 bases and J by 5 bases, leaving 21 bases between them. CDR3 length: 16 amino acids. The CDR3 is CASSHPGRERQTEAFF. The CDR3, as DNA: TGTGCCAGCAGCCACCCTGGTAGGGAAAGGCAAACTGAAGCTTTCTTT. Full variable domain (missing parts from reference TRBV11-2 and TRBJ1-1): EAGVAQSPRYKIIEKRQSVAFWCNPISGHATLYWYQQILGQGPKLLIQFQNNGVVDDSQLPKDRFSAERLKGVDSTLKIQPAKLEDSAVYLCASSHPGRERQTEAFFGQGTRLTVV.

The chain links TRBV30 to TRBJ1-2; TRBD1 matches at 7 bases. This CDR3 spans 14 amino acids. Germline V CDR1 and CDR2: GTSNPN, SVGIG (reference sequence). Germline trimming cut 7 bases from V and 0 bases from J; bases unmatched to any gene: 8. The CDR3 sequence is CAFRDSLTNYGYTF. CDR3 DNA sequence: TGTGCCTTCCGGGACAGCTTGACTAACTATGGCTACACCTTC.

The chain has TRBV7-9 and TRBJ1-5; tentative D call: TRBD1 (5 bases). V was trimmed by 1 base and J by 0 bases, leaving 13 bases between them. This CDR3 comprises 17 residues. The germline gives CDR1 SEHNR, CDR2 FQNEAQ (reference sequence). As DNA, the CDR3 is TGTGCCAGCAGCTTAGGAGGACACCCGGATAGCAATCAGCCCCAGCATTTT. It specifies CASSLGGHPDSNQPQHF. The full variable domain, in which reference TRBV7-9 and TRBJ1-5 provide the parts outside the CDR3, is DTGVSQNPRHKITKRGQNVTFRCDPISEHNRLYWYRQTLGQGPEFLTYFQNEAQLEKSRLLSDRFSAERPKGSFSTLEIQRTEQGDSAMYLCASSLGGHPDSNQPQHFGDGTRLSIL.

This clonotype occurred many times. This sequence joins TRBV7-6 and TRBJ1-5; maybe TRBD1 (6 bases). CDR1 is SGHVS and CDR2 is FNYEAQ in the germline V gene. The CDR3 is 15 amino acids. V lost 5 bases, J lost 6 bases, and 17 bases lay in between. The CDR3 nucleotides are TGTGCCAGCAGCCCCTGGTCAGGGGAGGCTCAGCCCCAGCATTTT. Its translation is CASSPWSGEAQPQHF.